This note documents a single T cell receptor (beta chain) sequence. What it recognizes is unknown. Per the germline V gene, CDR1 is SNHLY and CDR2 is FYNNEI. CDR3 length: 12 amino acids. V dropped 6 bases and J dropped 11; count of bases not matched to a gene: 9. The method was immunoSEQ multiplex PCR; TCRdb's version includes in-frame clones alone and lacks a portion of them. The table has approximately 30,000 clones, approximately 90% seen once. These data originate in a study of T cells in localized non-small cell lung cancer. Study results and caveats: Greater blood T cell density accompanied longer overall survival. Across samples, adjacent lung featured a median around 57 of the top 100 tumor clones.

The specimen comprised peripheral blood mononuclear cells, sampled before any cancer treatment. This chain joins TRBV2 and TRBJ1-1; TRBD1 matches 7 bases. This receptor was taken from a female donor over 55 with stage II lung adenocarcinoma. In DNA form, the CDR3 reads TGTGCCAGCAGGGTCGACAGGGAGAATGCTTTCTTT. Protein: CASRVDRENAFF.